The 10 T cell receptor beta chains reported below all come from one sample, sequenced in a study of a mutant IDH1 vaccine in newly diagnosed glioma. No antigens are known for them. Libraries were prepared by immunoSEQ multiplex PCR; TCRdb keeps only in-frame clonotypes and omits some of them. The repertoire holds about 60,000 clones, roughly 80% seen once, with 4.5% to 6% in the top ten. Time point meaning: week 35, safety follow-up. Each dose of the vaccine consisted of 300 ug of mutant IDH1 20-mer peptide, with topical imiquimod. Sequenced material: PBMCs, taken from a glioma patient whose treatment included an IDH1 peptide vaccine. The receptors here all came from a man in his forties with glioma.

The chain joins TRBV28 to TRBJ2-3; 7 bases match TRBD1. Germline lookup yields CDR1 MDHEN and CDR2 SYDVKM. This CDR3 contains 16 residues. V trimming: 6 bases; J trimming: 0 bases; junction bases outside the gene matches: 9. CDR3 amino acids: CASSTGDRASTDTQYF. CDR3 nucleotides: TGTGCCAGCAGCACAGGGGATAGGGCCAGCACAGATACGCAGTATTTT.

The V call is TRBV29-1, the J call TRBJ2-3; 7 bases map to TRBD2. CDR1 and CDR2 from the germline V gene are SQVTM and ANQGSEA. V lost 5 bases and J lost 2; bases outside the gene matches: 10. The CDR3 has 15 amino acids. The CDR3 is CSVSGTVLDTDTQYF. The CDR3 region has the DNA TGCAGCGTTAGCGGGACGGTTCTTGACACAGATACGCAGTATTTT.

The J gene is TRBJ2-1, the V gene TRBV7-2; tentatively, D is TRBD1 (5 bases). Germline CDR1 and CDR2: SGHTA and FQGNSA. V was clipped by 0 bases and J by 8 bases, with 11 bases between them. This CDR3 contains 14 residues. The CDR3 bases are TGTGCCAGCAGCTTAGCAGCAGGGCGAGATGAGCAGTTCTTC. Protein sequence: CASSLAAGRDEQFF.

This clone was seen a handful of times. The CDR3 loop reads CASSYSAKTNTGELFF. CDR3 nucleotide sequence: TGTGCCAGCAGTTACTCTGCGAAGACCAACACCGGGGAGCTGTTTTTT. This chain links TRBV6-5 with TRBJ2-2; D unclear. V dropped 0 bases and J dropped 2 bases, with 10 bases sitting between them. The CDR3 contains 16 residues. The germline gives CDR1 MNHEY, CDR2 SVGAGI.

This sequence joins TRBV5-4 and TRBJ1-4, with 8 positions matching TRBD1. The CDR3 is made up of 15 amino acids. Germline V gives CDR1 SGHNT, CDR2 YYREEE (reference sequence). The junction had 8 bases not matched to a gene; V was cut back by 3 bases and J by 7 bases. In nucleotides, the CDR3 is TGTGCCAGCAGCTCCCAACAGGGGGTCGGTGAAAAACTGTTTTTT. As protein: CASSSQQGVGEKLFF.

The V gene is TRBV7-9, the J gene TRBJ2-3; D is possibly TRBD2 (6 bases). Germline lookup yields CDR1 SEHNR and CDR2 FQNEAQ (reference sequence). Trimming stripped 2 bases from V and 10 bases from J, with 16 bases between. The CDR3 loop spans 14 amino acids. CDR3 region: CASSLQPGEEAQYF. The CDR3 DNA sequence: TGTGCCAGCAGCTTACAGCCGGGGGAGGAGGCGCAGTATTTT.

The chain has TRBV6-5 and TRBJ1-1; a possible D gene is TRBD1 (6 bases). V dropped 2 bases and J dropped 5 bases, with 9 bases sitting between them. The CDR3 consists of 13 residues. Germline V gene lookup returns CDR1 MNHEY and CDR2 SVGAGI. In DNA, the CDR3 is TGTGCCAGCAGTTACCGGGGGCAGACTGAAGCTTTCTTT. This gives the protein CASSYRGQTEAFF.

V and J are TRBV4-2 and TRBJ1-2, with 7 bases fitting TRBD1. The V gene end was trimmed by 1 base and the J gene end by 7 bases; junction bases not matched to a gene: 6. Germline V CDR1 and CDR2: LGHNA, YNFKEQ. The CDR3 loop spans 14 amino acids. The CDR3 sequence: CASSQVGTDFGYTF. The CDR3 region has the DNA TGTGCCAGCAGCCAAGTCGGGACAGACTTTGGCTACACCTTC.

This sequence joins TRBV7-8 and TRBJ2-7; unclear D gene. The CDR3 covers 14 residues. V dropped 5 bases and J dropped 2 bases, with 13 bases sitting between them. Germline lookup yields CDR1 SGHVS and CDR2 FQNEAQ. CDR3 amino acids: CASSTLDETYEQYF. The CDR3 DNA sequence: TGTGCCAGCAGCACACTGGACGAGACCTACGAGCAGTACTTC.

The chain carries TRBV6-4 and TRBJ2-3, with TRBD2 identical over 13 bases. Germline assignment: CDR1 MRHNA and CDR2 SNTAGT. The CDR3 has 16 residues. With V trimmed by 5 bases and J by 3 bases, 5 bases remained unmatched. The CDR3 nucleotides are TGTGCCAGCAGTCGGACTAGCGGGGGTGCGACAGATACGCAGTATTTT. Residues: CASSRTSGGATDTQYF.